The source of this T cell receptor beta chain is a study of identical twins. cDNA carried unique molecular identifiers, and a universal primer site was added by template switching. TCRdb called the 5' RACE reads again in MiXCR, with one record for every CDR3 protein. The sample includes about 890,000 distinct CDR3 sequences, 9% to 15% of them seen just once. V gave up 7 bases and J gave up 8 bases, with 14 bases separating them. CDR3 length: 13 residues. This clonotype occurred many times. Its cognate antigen is unknown. The study, taken as a whole, reports: Carriage of fewer insertions was seen in abundant cord blood beta clonotypes, whereas memory repertoires showed none. A partial confounding effect on zero-insertion analyses could come from invariant MAIT and iNKT cells.

These same data were also listed under a study on yellow fever vaccine responses in identical twins.

This sequence originates from a woman aged 18-35 years in good health. This chain connects TRBV12-3 or TRBV12-4 to TRBJ1-4, with D hard to call. The sequenced sample consisted of PBMCs. DNA for the CDR3: TGTGCCAGCAAGTTCGGTTTAGGAGAAAAACTGTTTTTT. It encodes CASKFGLGEKLFF.